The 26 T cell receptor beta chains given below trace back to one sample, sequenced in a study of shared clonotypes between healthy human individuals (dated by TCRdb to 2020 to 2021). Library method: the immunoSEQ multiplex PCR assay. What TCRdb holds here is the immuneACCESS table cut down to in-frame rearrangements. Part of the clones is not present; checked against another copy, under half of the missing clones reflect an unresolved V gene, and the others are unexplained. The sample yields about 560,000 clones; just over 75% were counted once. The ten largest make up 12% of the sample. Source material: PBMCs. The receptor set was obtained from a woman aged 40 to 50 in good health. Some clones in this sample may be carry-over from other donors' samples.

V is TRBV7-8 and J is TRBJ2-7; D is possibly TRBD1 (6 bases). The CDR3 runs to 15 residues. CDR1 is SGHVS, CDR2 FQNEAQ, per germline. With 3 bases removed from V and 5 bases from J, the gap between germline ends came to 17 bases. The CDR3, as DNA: TGTGCCAGCAGCTTCCCGTCACAGGGCCGTCACGAGCAGTACTTC. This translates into CASSFPSQGRHEQYF.

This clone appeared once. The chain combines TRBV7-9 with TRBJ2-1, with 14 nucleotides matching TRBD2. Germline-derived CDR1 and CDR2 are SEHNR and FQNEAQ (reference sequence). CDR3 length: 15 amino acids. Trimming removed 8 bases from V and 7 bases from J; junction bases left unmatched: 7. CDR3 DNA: TGTGCCAGCCAATCCCGACTAGCGGGAGGGAATGAGCAGTTCTTC. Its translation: CASQSRLAGGNEQFF.

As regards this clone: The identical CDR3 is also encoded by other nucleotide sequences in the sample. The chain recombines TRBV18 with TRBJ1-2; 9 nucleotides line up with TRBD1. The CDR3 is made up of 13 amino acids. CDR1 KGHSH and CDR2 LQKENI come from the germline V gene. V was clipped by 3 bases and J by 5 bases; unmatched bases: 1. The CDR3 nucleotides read TGTGCCAGCTCACCCGGACAGGGGTATGGCTACACCTTC. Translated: CASSPGQGYGYTF.

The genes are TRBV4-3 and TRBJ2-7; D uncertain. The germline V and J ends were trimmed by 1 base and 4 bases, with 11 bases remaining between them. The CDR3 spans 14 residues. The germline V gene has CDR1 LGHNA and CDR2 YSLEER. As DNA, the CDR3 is TGCGCCAGCAGCCAAGGACAACCCAGTTACGAGCAGTACTTC. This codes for CASSQGQPSYEQYF.

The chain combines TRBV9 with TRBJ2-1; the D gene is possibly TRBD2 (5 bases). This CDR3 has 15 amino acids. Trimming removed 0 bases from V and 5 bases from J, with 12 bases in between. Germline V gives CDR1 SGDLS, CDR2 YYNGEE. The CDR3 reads CASSVAQRKDNEQFF. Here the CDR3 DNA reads TGTGCCAGCAGCGTAGCCCAGCGGAAAGACAATGAGCAGTTCTTC.

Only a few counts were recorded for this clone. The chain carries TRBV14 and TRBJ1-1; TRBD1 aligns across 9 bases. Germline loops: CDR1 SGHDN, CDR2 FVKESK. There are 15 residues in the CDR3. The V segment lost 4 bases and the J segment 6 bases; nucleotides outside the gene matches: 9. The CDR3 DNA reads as TGTGCCAGCAGCCTGCTACAGGGGGCATTTGCTGAAGCTTTCTTT. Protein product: CASSLLQGAFAEAFF.

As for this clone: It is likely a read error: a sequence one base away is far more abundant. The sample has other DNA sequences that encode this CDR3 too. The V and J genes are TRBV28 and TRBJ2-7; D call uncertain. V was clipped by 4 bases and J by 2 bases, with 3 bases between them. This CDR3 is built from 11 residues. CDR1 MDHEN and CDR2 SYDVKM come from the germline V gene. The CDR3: CASSSAYEQYF. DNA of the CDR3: TGTGCCAGCAGTTCGGCCTACGAGCAGTACTTC. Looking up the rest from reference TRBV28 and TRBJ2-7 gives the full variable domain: DVKVTQSSRYLVKRTGEKVFLECVQDMDHENMFWYRQDPGLGLRLIYFSYDVKMKEKGDIPEGYSVSREKKERFSLILESASTNQTSMYLCASSSAYEQYFGPGTRLTVT.

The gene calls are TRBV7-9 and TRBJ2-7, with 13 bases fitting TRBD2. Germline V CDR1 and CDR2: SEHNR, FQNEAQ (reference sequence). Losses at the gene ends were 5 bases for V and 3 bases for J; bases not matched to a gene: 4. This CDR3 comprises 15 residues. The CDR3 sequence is CASSRGLAGFYEQYF. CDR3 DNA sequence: TGTGCCAGCAGCCGGGGACTAGCGGGATTCTACGAGCAGTACTTC.

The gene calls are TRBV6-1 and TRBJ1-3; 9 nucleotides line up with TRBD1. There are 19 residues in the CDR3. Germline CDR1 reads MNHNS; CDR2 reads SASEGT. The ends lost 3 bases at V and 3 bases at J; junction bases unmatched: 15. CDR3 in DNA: TGTGCCAGCAGTGACGGGGCCGGGACAGGGTCTCGATTTGGAAACACCATATATTTT. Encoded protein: CASSDGAGTGSRFGNTIYF.

The DNA of the CDR3 is TGTGCCAGCAGTGAGGGGACAGGGCTCGGGGAGCTGTTTTTT. This sequence encodes CASSEGTGLGELFF. The chain employs TRBV2 and TRBJ2-2; 9 nucleotides line up with TRBD1. The V gene end was trimmed by 3 bases and the J gene end by 7 bases; junction bases not matched to a gene: 3. Germline V CDR1 and CDR2: SNHLY, FYNNEI. The CDR3 length is 14 residues. The full variable domain, in which reference TRBV2 and TRBJ2-2 provide the parts outside the CDR3, is EPEVTQTPSHQVTQMGQEVILRCVPISNHLYFYWYRQILGQKVEFLVSFYNNEISEKSEIFDDQFSVERPDGSNFTLKIRSTKLEDSAMYFCASSEGTGLGELFFGEGSRLTVL.

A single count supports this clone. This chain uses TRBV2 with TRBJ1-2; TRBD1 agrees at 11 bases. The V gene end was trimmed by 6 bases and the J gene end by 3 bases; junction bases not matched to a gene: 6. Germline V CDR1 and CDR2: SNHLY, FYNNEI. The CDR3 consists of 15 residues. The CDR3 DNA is TGTGCCAGCAGGAGCGGACAGGGGGCGGACTATGGCTACACCTTC. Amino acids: CASRSGQGADYGYTF. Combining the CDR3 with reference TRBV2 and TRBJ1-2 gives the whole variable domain EPEVTQTPSHQVTQMGQEVILRCVPISNHLYFYWYRQILGQKVEFLVSFYNNEISEKSEIFDDQFSVERPDGSNFTLKIRSTKLEDSAMYFCASRSGQGADYGYTFGSGTRLTVV.

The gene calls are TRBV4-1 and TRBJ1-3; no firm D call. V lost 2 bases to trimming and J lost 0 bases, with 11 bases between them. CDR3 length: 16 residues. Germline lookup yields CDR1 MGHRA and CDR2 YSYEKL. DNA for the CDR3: TGCGCCAGCAGCCAACAAGAGCCGTTCTCTGGAAACACCATATATTTT. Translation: CASSQQEPFSGNTIYF.

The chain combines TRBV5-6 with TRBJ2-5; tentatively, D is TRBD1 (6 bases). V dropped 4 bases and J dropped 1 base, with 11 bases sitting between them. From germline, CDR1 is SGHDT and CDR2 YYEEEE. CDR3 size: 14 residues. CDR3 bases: TGTGCCAGCAGCAAAAACAGGGTCCAAGAGACCCAGTACTTC. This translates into CASSKNRVQETQYF. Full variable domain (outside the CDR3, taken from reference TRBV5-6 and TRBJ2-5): DAGVTQSPTHLIKTRGQQVTLRCSPKSGHDTVSWYQQALGQGPQFIFQYYEEEERQRGNFPDRFSGHQFPNYSSELNVNALLLGDSALYLCASSKNRVQETQYFGPGTRLLVL.

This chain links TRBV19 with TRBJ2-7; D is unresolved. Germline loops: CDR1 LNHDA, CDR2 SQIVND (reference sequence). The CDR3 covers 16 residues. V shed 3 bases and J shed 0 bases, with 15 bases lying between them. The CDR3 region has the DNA TGTGCCAGTAGTATGAAACCATGGGTGGGCTCCTACGAGCAGTACTTC. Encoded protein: CASSMKPWVGSYEQYF.

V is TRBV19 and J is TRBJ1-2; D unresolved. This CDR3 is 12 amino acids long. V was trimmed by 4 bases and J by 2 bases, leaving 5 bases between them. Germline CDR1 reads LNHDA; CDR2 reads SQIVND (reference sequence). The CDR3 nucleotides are TGTGCCAGTAGTACTTTGAACTATGGCTACACCTTC. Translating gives CASSTLNYGYTF. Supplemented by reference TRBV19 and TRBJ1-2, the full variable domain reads DGGITQSPKYLFRKEGQNVTLSCEQNLNHDAMYWYRQDPGQGLRLIYYSQIVNDFQKGDIAEGYSVSREKKESFPLTVTSAQKNPTAFYLCASSTLNYGYTFGSGTRLTVV.

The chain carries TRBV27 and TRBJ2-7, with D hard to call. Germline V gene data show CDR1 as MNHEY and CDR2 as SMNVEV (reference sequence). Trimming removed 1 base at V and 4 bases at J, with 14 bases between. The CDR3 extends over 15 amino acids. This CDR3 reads CASSLFRRPPYEQYF. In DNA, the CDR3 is TGTGCCAGCAGTTTATTCCGGCGCCCACCTTACGAGCAGTACTTC.

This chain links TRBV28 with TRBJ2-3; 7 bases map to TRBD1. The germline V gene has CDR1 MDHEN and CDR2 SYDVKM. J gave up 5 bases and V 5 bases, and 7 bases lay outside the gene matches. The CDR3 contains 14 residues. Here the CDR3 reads CASSPSHRGDTQYF. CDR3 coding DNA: TGTGCCAGCAGTCCCTCCCACAGGGGAGATACGCAGTATTTT.

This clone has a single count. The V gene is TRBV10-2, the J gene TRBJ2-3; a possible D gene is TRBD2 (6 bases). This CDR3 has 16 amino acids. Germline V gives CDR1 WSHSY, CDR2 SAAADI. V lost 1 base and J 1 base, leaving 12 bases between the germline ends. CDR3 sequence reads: CASSEWSSARTDTQYF. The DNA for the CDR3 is TGCGCCAGCAGTGAGTGGTCTAGCGCCCGCACAGATACGCAGTATTTT.

The CDR3: CASSSPGTGREQYF. The CDR3 coding sequence is TGTGCCAGCAGTTCCCCCGGGACAGGGAGGGAGCAGTACTTC. The genes are TRBV28 and TRBJ2-7, with TRBD1 matching 9 bases. V gave up 4 bases and J gave up 7 bases; unmatched junction bases: 8. The CDR3 contains 14 residues. Germline V gene sequence: CDR1 MDHEN, CDR2 SYDVKM.

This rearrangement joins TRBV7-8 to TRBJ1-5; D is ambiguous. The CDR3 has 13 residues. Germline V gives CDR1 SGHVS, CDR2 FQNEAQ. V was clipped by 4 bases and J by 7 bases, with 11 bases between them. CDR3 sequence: CASSSFLLQPQHF. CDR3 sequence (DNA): TGTGCCAGCAGCTCCTTCCTTTTGCAGCCCCAGCATTTT. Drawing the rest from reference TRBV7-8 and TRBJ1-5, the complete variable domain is GAGVSQSPRYKVAKRGQDVALRCDPISGHVSLFWYQQALGQGPEFLTYFQNEAQLDKSGLPSDRFFAERPEGSVSTLKIQRTQQEDSAVYLCASSSFLLQPQHFGDGTRLSIL.

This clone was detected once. This chain's CDR3 is CASSLVSGFVQETQYF. CDR3 sequence (DNA): TGTGCCAGCAGCTTAGTCTCAGGGTTCGTCCAAGAGACCCAGTACTTC. The rearrangement uses TRBV7-9 and TRBJ2-5, with a tentative D call TRBD1 (5 bases). The length of the CDR3 is 16 residues. With 1 base removed from V and 1 base from J, the gap between germline ends came to 13 bases. CDR1 and CDR2 from the germline V gene are SEHNR and FQNEAQ (reference sequence).

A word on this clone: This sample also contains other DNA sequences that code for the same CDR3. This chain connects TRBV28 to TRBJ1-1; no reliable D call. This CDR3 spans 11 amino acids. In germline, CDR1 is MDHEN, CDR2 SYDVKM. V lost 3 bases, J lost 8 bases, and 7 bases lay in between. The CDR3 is CASSFRTEAFF. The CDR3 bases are TGTGCCAGCAGTTTCCGCACCGAAGCTTTCTTT.

CDR3 sequence reads: CASSGLGPNQPQHF. CDR3 sequence (DNA): TGTGCCAGCAGCGGGCTGGGGCCGAATCAGCCCCAGCATTTT. V usage is TRBV2 and J usage is TRBJ1-5; maybe TRBD1 (5 bases). The CDR3 totals 14 residues. Germline CDR1 reads SNHLY; CDR2 reads FYNNEI. The V gene lost 6 bases and the J gene lost 4 bases, with 13 bases spanning the gap.

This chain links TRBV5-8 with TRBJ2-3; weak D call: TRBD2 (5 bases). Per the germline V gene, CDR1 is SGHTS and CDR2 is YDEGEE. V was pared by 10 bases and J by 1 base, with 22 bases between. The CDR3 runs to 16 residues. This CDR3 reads CAGSASDFTGTDTQYF. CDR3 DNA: TGTGCCGGGAGTGCATCGGACTTTACGGGCACAGATACGCAGTATTTT.

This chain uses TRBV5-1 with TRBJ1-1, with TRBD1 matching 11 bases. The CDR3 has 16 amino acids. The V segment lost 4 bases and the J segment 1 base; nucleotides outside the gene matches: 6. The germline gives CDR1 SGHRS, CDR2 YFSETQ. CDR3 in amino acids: CASSRGQGAGNTEAFF. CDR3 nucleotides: TGCGCCAGCAGCAGAGGACAGGGGGCAGGGAACACTGAAGCTTTCTTT.

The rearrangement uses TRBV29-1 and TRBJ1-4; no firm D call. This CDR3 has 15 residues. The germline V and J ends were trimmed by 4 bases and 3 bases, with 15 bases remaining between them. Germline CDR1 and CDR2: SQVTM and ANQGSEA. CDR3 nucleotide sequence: TGCAGCGTTGGAGAAGGGCTTGGACCTAATGAAAAACTGTTTTTT. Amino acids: CSVGEGLGPNEKLFF.